This TCR beta chain came from a study of cytomegalovirus exposure and HLA in healthy donors. Study in general: Caucasian-associated ancestry cluster membership applied to less than 85% of nearly 400 genotyped donors.

It was with 60 Vbeta and 13 Jbeta primers that the PCR ran. In the authors' workflow: Unique TCR beta chains numbered around 80 million in a later analysis, with around 11 million shared. Sequencing used immunoSEQ multiplex PCR; TCRdb keeps in-frame clones, though not all of them. Clonal size and the V and J genes are those of that table, whereas D and trimming came from the DNA. The sample shows about 88,000 clones, 70% to 90% of them seen only once. The length of the CDR3 is 15 residues. Germline V lookup: CDR1 SEHNR, CDR2 FQNEAQ (reference sequence). V lost 5 bases, J lost 5 bases, and 7 bases stayed unmatched. Study results and caveats: Testing in vitro showed a few CMV-associated chains specific for CMV antigens.

Note on this clone: Its specificity is not known.

The chain employs TRBV7-9 and TRBJ1-4; TRBD1 agrees at 8 bases. The TCR originated in a man in his late teens or twenties in good health and CMV-seronegative. Sequenced sample: PBMCs. CDR3 nucleotide sequence: TGTGCCAGCAGCCAGGGGACAGGCCTCAATGAAAAACTGTTTTTT. Translated: CASSQGTGLNEKLFF.